This TCR beta chain derives from a study of blood T cell repertoires in COVID-19. Study summary: Sources were T cells, B-cell-depleted T cells, or PBMCs; the material itself was cDNA or gDNA.

Original handling: Using reference gene primer amplification, nucleated cell counts were estimated. TCRdb's copy holds only in-frame clones and misses some; the assay was immunoSEQ multiplex PCR. The V and J calls and clone size are taken from that table; D and trimming were inferred from the DNA. The sample carries 130,000 or so clones, less than 85% recorded once. V shed 1 base and J 4 bases; nucleotides not matched to a gene: 6. Looked up from germline, CDR1 is GTSNPN and CDR2 is SVGIG (reference sequence). This CDR3 is built from 14 residues. Sequenced material: peripheral blood. J is TRBJ2-7 and V is TRBV30; 8 nucleotides agree with TRBD2. The TCR comes from a woman older than 75 with acute or convalescent COVID-19. DNA for the CDR3: TGTGCCTGGAGTGCGGGACTAGGGCCTTACGAGCAGTACTTC. Its protein is CAWSAGLGPYEQYF.